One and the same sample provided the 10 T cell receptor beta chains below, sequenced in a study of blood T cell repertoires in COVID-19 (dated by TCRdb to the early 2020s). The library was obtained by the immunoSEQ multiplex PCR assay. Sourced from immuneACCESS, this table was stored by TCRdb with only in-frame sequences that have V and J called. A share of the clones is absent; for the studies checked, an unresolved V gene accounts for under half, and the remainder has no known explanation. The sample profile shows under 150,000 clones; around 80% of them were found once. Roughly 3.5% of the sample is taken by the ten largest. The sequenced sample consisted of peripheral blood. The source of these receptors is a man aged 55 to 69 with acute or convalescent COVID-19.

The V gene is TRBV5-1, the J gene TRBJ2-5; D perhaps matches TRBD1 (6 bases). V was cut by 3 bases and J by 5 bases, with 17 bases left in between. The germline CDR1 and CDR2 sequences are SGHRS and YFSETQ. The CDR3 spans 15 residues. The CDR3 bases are TGCGCCAGCAGCTCCGCAGGGGCCGCCATGGAGACCCAGTACTTC. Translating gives CASSSAGAAMETQYF.

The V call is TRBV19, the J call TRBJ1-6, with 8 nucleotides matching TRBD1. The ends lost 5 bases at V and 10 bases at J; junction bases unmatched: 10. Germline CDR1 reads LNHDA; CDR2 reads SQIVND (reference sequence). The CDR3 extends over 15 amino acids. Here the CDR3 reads CASSLKDRVWSPLHF. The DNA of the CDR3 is TGTGCCAGTAGTCTCAAGGACAGGGTATGGTCACCCCTCCACTTT.

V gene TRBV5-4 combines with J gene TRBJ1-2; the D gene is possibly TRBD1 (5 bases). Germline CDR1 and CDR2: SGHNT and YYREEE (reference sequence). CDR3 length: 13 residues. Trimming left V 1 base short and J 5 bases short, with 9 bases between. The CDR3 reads CASSLPTAYGYTF. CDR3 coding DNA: TGTGCCAGCAGCTTGCCGACAGCGTATGGCTACACCTTC.

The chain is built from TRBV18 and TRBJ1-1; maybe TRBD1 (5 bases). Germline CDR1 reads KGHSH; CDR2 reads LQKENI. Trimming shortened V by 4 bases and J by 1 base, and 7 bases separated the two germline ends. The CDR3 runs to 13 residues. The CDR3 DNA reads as TGTGCCAGCTCACTCGGACAGAACACTGAAGCTTTCTTT. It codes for CASSLGQNTEAFF.

CDR3 protein: CASSLGGSGGRVQPQHF. In nucleotides, the CDR3 is TGTGCCAGCAGCTTAGGGGGTTCTGGGGGCAGAGTTCAGCCCCAGCATTTT. The gene calls are TRBV7-2 and TRBJ1-5; a weak D match, TRBD1 (6 bases). In germline, CDR1 is SGHTA, CDR2 FQGNSA. The length of the CDR3 is 17 residues. Trimming took 1 base from V and 6 from J, leaving 19 bases between them.

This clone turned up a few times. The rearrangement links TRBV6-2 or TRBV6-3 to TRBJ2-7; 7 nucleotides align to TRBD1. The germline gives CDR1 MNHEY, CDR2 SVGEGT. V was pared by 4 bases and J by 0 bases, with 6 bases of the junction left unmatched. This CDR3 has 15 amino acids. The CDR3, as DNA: TGTGCCAGCAGTTTCCGACAGGGAAACTCCTACGAGCAGTACTTC. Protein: CASSFRQGNSYEQYF.

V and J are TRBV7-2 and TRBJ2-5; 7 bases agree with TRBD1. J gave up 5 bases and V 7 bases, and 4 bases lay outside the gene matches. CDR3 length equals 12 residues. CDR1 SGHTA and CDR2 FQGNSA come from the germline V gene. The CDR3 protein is CASTDRVETQYF. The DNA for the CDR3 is TGTGCCAGCACCGACAGGGTTGAGACCCAGTACTTC.

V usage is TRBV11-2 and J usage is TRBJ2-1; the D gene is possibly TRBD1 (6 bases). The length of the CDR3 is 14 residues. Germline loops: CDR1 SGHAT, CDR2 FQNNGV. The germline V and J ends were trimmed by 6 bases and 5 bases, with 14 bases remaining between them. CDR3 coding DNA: TGTGCCAGCAGGCCAGGGGTGGTTGACAATGAGCAGTTCTTC. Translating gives CASRPGVVDNEQFF.

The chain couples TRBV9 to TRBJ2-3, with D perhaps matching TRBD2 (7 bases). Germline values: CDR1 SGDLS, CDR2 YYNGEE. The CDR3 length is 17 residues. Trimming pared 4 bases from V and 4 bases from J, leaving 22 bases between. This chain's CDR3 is CASSPRTQGRAADTQYF. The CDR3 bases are TGTGCCAGCAGCCCTCGGACCCAGGGGAGGGCGGCAGATACGCAGTATTTT.

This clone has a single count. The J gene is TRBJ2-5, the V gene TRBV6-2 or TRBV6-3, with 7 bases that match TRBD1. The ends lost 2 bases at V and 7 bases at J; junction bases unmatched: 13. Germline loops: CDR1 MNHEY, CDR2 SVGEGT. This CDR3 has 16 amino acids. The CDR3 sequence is CASSYLIGQVGATQYF. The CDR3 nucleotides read TGTGCCAGCAGTTACCTCATTGGACAGGTCGGGGCGACCCAGTACTTC.